The clone carrying this T cell receptor (beta chain) has ten or more counts. Its antigen is not known. Gene names and germline match the mouse. The CDR3 is cut off 4 residues early in the read; its end comes from the germline J gene. This sample is drawn from a study of CD8+ T cells in alopecia areata. Study-wide results and limits: Normal skin's resident alphabeta T cells are also sequenced in scalp samples.

The V gene's germline CDR1 is NSHNY and CDR2 SYGAGN. The CDR3 totals 17 residues. The trim removed 3 bases at V and 0 bases at J, leaving 11 bases unmatched. Sorting used CD4, CD8alpha, NKG2D, NKG2ACE and other markers on pooled cutaneous lymph node cells. Following RNA extraction, reverse transcription yielded cDNA that acted as the sequencing template. Profiling relied on immunoSEQ multiplex PCR, and the TCRdb table lists in-frame clones only, not all of them. Listed for the sample are about 2,200 clones, none seen a single time. This TCR was recovered from a C3H/HeJ mouse with alopecia areata. MHC haplotype of the strain: H2-k. The chain links TRBV13-1 to TRBJ2-7, with 8 positions matching TRBD2. Source material: CD8+ T cells sorted from a lymph node. The DNA read from the CDR3 is TGTGCCAGCAGTGCCTACCCTTACTGGGGGAGCTCCTAT. Its protein is CASSAYPYWGSSY. The full CDR3 protein is CASSAYPYWGSSYEQYF.